One and the same sample provided the 2 T cell receptor gamma chains below, sequenced in a study of gamma-delta T cells after stem cell transplantation. TCRdb re-called the RT-PCR reads with CATT. This sample carries 300 to 450 gamma-chain clones, about half of them seen once, and the ten largest clones take 25% to 35%. The specimen sequenced was gamma-delta T cells. The receptors shown here come from a human donor. It is not recorded whose cells these are; they may come from a transplant donor.

In the case of this clone: This may stem from a read error, because a much larger clone lies one nucleotide away. V and J are TRGV8 and TRGJ1 or TRGJ2. TCRdb offers no J gene call, so here the DNA was matched to germline to obtain one. Germline CDR1 VENAVY, CDR2 YDSYNSRV. This CDR3 comprises 11 residues. The CDR3 loop reads CATRDSYKKLF. The DNA of the CDR3 is TGTGCCACCCGGGATAGTTATAAGAAACTCTTT.

This clone is large by share. This chain uses TRGV9 with TRGJP. After removal of 3 bases from V and 3 bases from J, the junction contained 2 bases not matched to a gene. Germline assignment: CDR1 GITISATS and CDR2 ISYDGTV (reference sequence). The CDR3 sequence is 16 residues long. The CDR3 reads CALWEPQELGKKIKVF. CDR3 bases: TGTGCCTTGTGGGAGCCGCAAGAGTTGGGCAAAAAAATCAAGGTATTT.